The rows below give T cell receptor beta chains drawn from one sample of a study of early T cells in non-severe SARS-CoV-2 infection. TCRdb re-analysed the 5' RACE reads in MiXCR, keeping a single row per CDR3 protein. The sample contains 80,000 or so distinct CDR3 sequences, approximately 12% of which appear only once. The sample taken for sequencing was whole blood. These receptors were taken from an adult who was a healthcare worker with PCR-confirmed SARS-CoV-2 infection or an uninfected control (not recorded which). Both conserved end residues are part of each CDR3. D genes are given only for firm matches. The listing skips clone size in some rows; elsewhere it reads once, few, many or a size class.

TRBJ1-5 | TRBD1 | TRBV3-1 | many | TGTGCCAGCAGCCGGGGGGACAGTCTAGGACCCCAGCATTTT | CASSRGDSLGPQHF
TRBJ2-7 | . | TRBV4-1 | . | TGCGCCAGCAGCCGAGGAGGTAGCACAGGGGGGGCGGAGCAGTACTTC | CASSRGGSTGGAEQYF
TRBJ2-7 | TRBD1 | TRBV27 | few | TGTGCCAGCAGTCCGGGACAGGGGTACAACGAGCAGTACTTC | CASSPGQGYNEQYF
TRBJ2-4 | . | TRBV29-1 | many | TGCAGCGTTGAGAAGGGGGTGGACATTCAGTACTTC | CSVEKGVDIQYF
TRBJ2-1 | . | TRBV28 | . | TGTGCCAGCAGTTTAGTAAGTGGGAGGTTGTTCTTC | CASSLVSGRLFF
TRBJ2-1 | . | TRBV24-1 | few | TGTGCCACCAGTGACCACGCAGCCGGCGAGCAGTTCTTC | CATSDHAAGEQFF
TRBJ1-1 | . | TRBV7-9 | many | TGTGCCAGCAGCTCTGAACAGTCGGGAGCTTTCTTT | CASSSEQSGAFF
TRBJ2-7 | . | TRBV2 | few | TGTGCCAGCAGGAAGGAAGGCGAGCAGTACTTC | CASRKEGEQYF
TRBJ2-7 | TRBD1 | TRBV3-1 | many | TGTGCCAGCAGCCAACTGGGACAGGGAGGCGAGCAGTACTTC | CASSQLGQGGEQYF
TRBJ1-3 | . | TRBV20-1 | few | TGCAGTGCTAGGACCACTGGAAACACCATATATTTT | CSARTTGNTIYF
TRBJ1-1 | . | TRBV6-5 | few | TGTGCCAGCAGTTGGGGGCGAAGGGCTTTCTTT | CASSWGRRAFF
TRBJ1-1 | TRBD1 | TRBV7-9 | . | TGTGCCAGCAGCTCGAGGACAGGCAGTGAAGCTTTCTTT | CASSSRTGSEAFF
TRBJ2-7 | . | TRBV28 | . | TGTGCCAGCAGGGGCGGGGAGGACTTAACCTACAAGCAGTACTTC | CASRGGEDLTYKQYF
TRBJ2-3 | TRBD2 | TRBV7-8 | . | TGTGCCAGCAGTGGGAGGGGTACAACCTACGATACGCAGTATTTT | CASSGRGTTYDTQYF
TRBJ1-1 | TRBD1 | TRBV2 | many | TGTGCCAGCACATTAGAACTGGACAGGATCCCTTTCTTT | CASTLELDRIPFF
TRBJ2-7 | TRBD1 | TRBV27 | many | TGTGCCAGCAGTTTATCCGGACAGGGAAACGAGCAGTACTTC | CASSLSGQGNEQYF
TRBJ2-3 | . | TRBV3-1 | once | TGTGCCAGCAGCCAAGAAGCTTCAGGAAAGATCACAGATACGCAGTATTTT | CASSQEASGKITDTQYF
TRBJ2-3 | TRBD2 | TRBV4-2 | many | TGTGCCAGCAGCCCGGCGGGGACTAGCGGGGGCACAGATACGCAGTATTTT | CASSPAGTSGGTDTQYF
TRBJ2-2 | . | TRBV2 | . | TGTGCCAGCACCCCAGGGCGGTCGGTCACCGGGGAGCTGTTTTTT | CASTPGRSVTGELFF
TRBJ2-7 | . | TRBV5-1 | few | TGCGCCAGCAGCTTGCCCGACACCGAGCAGTACTTC | CASSLPDTEQYF
TRBJ2-7 | TRBD2 | TRBV20-1 | . | TGCAGTGCTAGAGATTGGACTAGCGGGATGGGCGAGCAGTACTTC | CSARDWTSGMGEQYF
TRBJ2-4 | TRBD2 | TRBV7-2 | . | TGTGCCAGCAGTTTTAGCGGGAGTAACCCCCTTCTAGCCAAAAACATTCAGTACTTC | CASSFSGSNPLLAKNIQYF
TRBJ1-1 | TRBD1 | TRBV28 | . | TGTGCCAGCAGTCCGCGGACAGGGTCGGATACTGAAGCTTTCTTT | CASSPRTGSDTEAFF
TRBJ1-1 | TRBD1 | TRBV29-1 | medium-sized | TGCAGCGTAGAGGACAGGACTAGGCGCCGTGAAGCTTTCTTT | CSVEDRTRRREAFF
TRBJ1-6 | TRBD1 | TRBV24-1 | . | TGTGCCACCAGTGATTCCAGACAGGGGGCTTCTTCACCCCTCCACTTT | CATSDSRQGASSPLHF
TRBJ2-7 | TRBD2 | TRBV28 | few | TGTGCCAGCAGTCAAGGTTCTGGCGGGAGGCTGTACGAGCAGTACTTC | CASSQGSGGRLYEQYF
TRBJ2-4 | TRBD2 | TRBV29-1 | few | TGCAGCGTGTCCGGGACTAGCGGGTCCCCGGGGAACATTCAGTACTTC | CSVSGTSGSPGNIQYF
TRBJ2-5 | . | TRBV7-3 | many | TGTGCCAGCAGCTCCCAACCGGTACAAGAGACCCAGTACTTC | CASSSQPVQETQYF
TRBJ2-7 | . | TRBV5-1 | many | TGCGCCAGCAGCTTGGCCGGAACAGGAGATCACGAGCAGTACTTC | CASSLAGTGDHEQYF
TRBJ2-7 | . | TRBV25-1 | few | TGTGCCAGCAGTGATTTAGGGTGGTACGAGCAGTACTTC | CASSDLGWYEQYF
TRBJ1-1 | TRBD1 | TRBV7-6 | . | TGTGCCAGCAGCTTCCTGACAGGGGGTACGAACACTGAAGCTTTCTTT | CASSFLTGGTNTEAFF
TRBJ2-3 | . | TRBV21-1 | few | TGTGCCAGCAGGAGGGGGCAGAGGGCTCGGGCAGATACGCAGTATTTT | CASRRGQRARADTQYF
TRBJ2-7 | TRBD1 | TRBV11-2 | . | TGTGCCAGCAGCTTCCCCGGGACAGGGCCCTACGAGCAGTACTTC | CASSFPGTGPYEQYF
TRBJ1-2 | . | TRBV28 | . | TGTGCCAGCAGTTTTTCGGGGGACTCCTATGGCTACACCTTC | CASSFSGDSYGYTF
TRBJ2-3 | . | TRBV2 | few | TGTGCCAGCACCACCGGGACGGCCGCATATTTT | CASTTGTAAYF
TRBJ2-7 | TRBD2 | TRBV4-1 | few | TGCGCCAGCAGCCAGGATCCGGGGGGGTACGAGCAGTACTTC | CASSQDPGGYEQYF
TRBJ2-3 | TRBD2 | TRBV11-3 | . | TGTGCCAGCAGCCCCGGTAGCGGGAGACCCACAGATACGCAGTATTTT | CASSPGSGRPTDTQYF
TRBJ2-7 | . | TRBV24-1 | few | TGTGCCACCAGTGACCACGGGCCTGTGAAAGAGCAGTACTTC | CATSDHGPVKEQYF
TRBJ1-2 | . | TRBV10-3 | few | TGTGCCATCAGTGAGTCGGGAGGCTACACCTTC | CAISESGGYTF
TRBJ2-2 | . | TRBV2 | few | TGTGCCAGCAGAAAAACTACCGAGGTCGGGGAGCTGTTTTTT | CASRKTTEVGELFF
TRBJ1-5 | . | TRBV19 | . | TGTGCCAGTAGTATGCTCCAGGGAACCTATCAGCCCCAGCATTTT | CASSMLQGTYQPQHF
TRBJ1-1 | TRBD1 | TRBV19 | few | TGTGCCACCCGGGGACAGGGCGACACTGAAGCTTTCTTT | CATRGQGDTEAFF
TRBJ2-1 | . | TRBV7-9 | . | TGTGCCAGCAGCTCCCGGGATGTGCCGTTCAATGAGCAGTTCTTC | CASSSRDVPFNEQFF
TRBJ2-6 | . | TRBV5-6 | . | TGTGCCAGCAGCTTGGTGGTCCACTCTGGGGCCAACGTCCTGACTTTC | CASSLVVHSGANVLTF
TRBJ2-1 | . | TRBV15 | few | TGTGCCACCAGCAGAGATCACAGGAGGGGGAACAATGAGCAGTTCTTC | CATSRDHRRGNNEQFF
TRBJ1-5 | TRBD1 | TRBV28 | few | TGTGCCAGCAGTTCTGGACAGGGTGGCCTTCAGCCCCAGCATTTT | CASSSGQGGLQPQHF
TRBJ2-2 | . | TRBV5-4 | few | TGTGCCAGCAGCAGGGACGGCACCGGGGAGCTGTTTTTT | CASSRDGTGELFF
TRBJ1-2 | TRBD1 | TRBV20-1 | . | TGCAGTGCCCTGGGAGGGGGCGCGAATGGCTACACCTTC | CSALGGGANGYTF